The entry below describes one TCR beta chain. Its antigen is undetermined. The source of the sample is a study of Ad26.COV2.S vaccination and SARS-CoV-2 variants. Study-wide results and caveats: Total T cell responses were possibly underestimated by TCR breadth and depth analyses. Placebo and vaccine recipients had non-spike TCR breadth that was similar. It was reported that spike-specific CD8+ and CD4+ T cell responses were substantially broad after vaccination. Compared with placebo recipients, vaccine recipients had higher spike-specific TCR breadth.

Profiled with immunoSEQ multiplex PCR; TCRdb holds only in-frame clones, not every one. The table records approximately 140,000 clones, around 86% of them present only once. The germline V and J ends were trimmed by 3 bases and 10 bases, with 19 bases remaining between them. The germline gives CDR1 SEHNR, CDR2 FQNEAQ (reference sequence). The CDR3 extends over 15 amino acids. J is TRBJ2-1 and V is TRBV7-9; weak D call: TRBD1 (5 bases). The sample here was peripheral blood, taken after recovery from COVID-19. The receptor was isolated from a human donor who had recovered from COVID-19. CDR3 region: CASSFLGPLGSEQFF. The CDR3 DNA sequence: TGTGCCAGCAGCTTTCTGGGGCCTCTGGGCTCGGAGCAGTTCTTC.